This T cell receptor beta chain was recorded in a study of blood T cells in healthy people across ages. Study overall: For every two T cells, template switching captured about one barcoded beta molecule. Study-wide results and limits: Observed TCR beta diversity showed a strong correlation with the percentage of naive T cells as measured by flow cytometry.

Healthy Russian Caucasian donors spanned ages about 6 to 100 years. At least 5.5 micrograms of total RNA were extracted per sample. PCR was performed a second time for 7 to 11 cycles using a sample-barcoded 5' primer and a J-beta primer mix. TCRdb independently ran MiXCR on the 5' RACE reads; one entry per CDR3 protein. The table has about 1.8 million distinct CDR3 sequences, around 48% seen once. CDR1 and CDR2 from the germline V gene are MNHEY and SVGAGI. V was pared by 0 bases and J by 11 bases, with 11 bases between. The CDR3 consists of 13 residues. Regarding this clonotype: Its specificity is unknown.

V usage is TRBV6-5 and J usage is TRBJ2-1; D may correspond to TRBD1 or TRBD2 (5 bases each). The TCR sequence derives from a woman aged 35 to 49 in good health. The sequencing input was blood. The chain's CDR3 is CASSYSGLAKQFF. In DNA, the CDR3 is TGTGCCAGCAGTTACTCGGGGCTAGCCAAGCAGTTCTTC.